This TCR beta chain was sequenced in a study of molecular identifiers for immune sequencing clone quantification. CDR1 and CDR2 from the germline V gene are SGDLS and YYNGEE. This CDR3 region has 16 residues. TCRdb fed the PCR reads into MiXCR, producing one record per CDR3 protein. The table lists about 640,000 distinct CDR3 sequences, less than 20% of them singletons. Points on this clonotype: Just one base apart from a much larger clone, this may be a read error.

The chain carries TRBV9 and TRBJ2-1; 10 bases align to TRBD1. The sequence was collected from a human donor in good health. Some libraries in this study had Jurkat cell RNA spiked in. Sample: naive CD8+ T cells from blood, with Jurkat cell RNA spiked in. Subset described: FACS-sorted CD8+CD4-CCR7+CD45RA+ naive T cells. CDR3 residues: CVSSQRDRGYYNEQFF. The CDR3 nucleotides read TGTGTCAGCAGCCAAAGGGACAGGGGTTACTACAATGAGCAGTTCTTC.